Listed below are T cell receptor beta chains from one sample, sequenced in a study of read filtering for tumor transcriptome and immune sequencing. TCRdb ran MiXCR on the reads and lists one entry per CDR3 protein. The sample consists of about 27,000 distinct CDR3 sequences, around an eighth of them appearing once. Sequencing was done on a sample of a population of CD138-negative cells sorted from bone marrow. The receptors stem from a donor at least 40 years old with multiple myeloma. CDR3s include the opening cysteine and the closing phenylalanine or tryptophan.

v_gene,j_gene,CDR3aa
TRBV7-2,TRBJ2-1,CASSSSAGVFNEQFF
TRBV30,TRBJ2-5,CAWSPLAIQETQYF
TRBV6-6,TRBJ2-7,CASRRDWYEQYF
TRBV29-1,TRBJ2-5,CSVARGGETQYF
TRBV6-5,TRBJ1-6,CASSYNSNSPLHF
TRBV29-1,TRBJ2-7,CSVGLAAEWQYF
TRBV29-1,TRBJ2-7,CSVEDKTSGAGQYF
TRBV20-1,TRBJ1-1,CSAPRVRTVFTEAFF
TRBV5-1,TRBJ2-7,CASSGTSGSPYEQYF
TRBV19,TRBJ2-5,CASSTGQGRETQYF
TRBV28,TRBJ2-7,CASRASGGYEQYF
TRBV6-2/TRBV6-3,TRBJ2-1,CASSRDFYFEQFF
TRBV28,TRBJ1-4,CASTDDAKEKLFF
TRBV27,TRBJ2-3,CASRILAELTDTQYF
TRBV28,TRBJ2-2,CASSLSHRGSSNTGELFF
TRBV15,TRBJ2-1,CATSREHSGSNEQFF
TRBV20-1,TRBJ1-5,CSASPGGNQPQHF
TRBV11-2,TRBJ1-6,CASRSGTGNSPPHF
TRBV30,TRBJ2-1,CAWSFWEGQFF
TRBV27,TRBJ1-1,CASSSDRGSDEAFF
TRBV12-3/TRBV12-4,TRBJ2-5,CASSRQGTYQEAQYF
TRBV19,TRBJ2-1,CASSQTLNEQFF
TRBV29-1,TRBJ1-1,CSGGKMNTEAFF
TRBV18,TRBJ1-1,CANSPLGQDTEAFF
TRBV20-1,TRBJ2-5,CSAREIREQETQYF
TRBV11-2,TRBJ2-1,CASSLSLVNEQFF
TRBV12-3/TRBV12-4,TRBJ2-1,CASSGGQGNEQFF
TRBV5-1,TRBJ2-7,CASSRLAGDTYEQYF
TRBV10-3,TRBJ1-1,CAISERTGGETEAFF
TRBV10-3,TRBJ2-7,CAIRRNSGDSYEQYF
TRBV28,TRBJ2-7,CASSLSESSYEQYF
TRBV3-1,TRBJ2-3,CASSQGGWDSARTDTQYF
TRBV9,TRBJ2-7,CASSVGLAGGPMAHEQYF
TRBV9,TRBJ2-1,CASSVGLVSYNEQFF
TRBV5-1,TRBJ2-1,CASSLGTGTLMSKISRQFF
TRBV7-2,TRBJ2-3,CASAWSSTTDTQYF
TRBV15,TRBJ1-5,CATSGGQENQPQHF
TRBV10-3,TRBJ1-1,CAISERGQNTEAFF
TRBV5-8,TRBJ1-5,CASSLEGQEPQHF
TRBV4-2,TRBJ1-1,CASSPRTAAEAFF
TRBV20-1,TRBJ2-1,CSAQLAQSYNEQFF
TRBV10-3,TRBJ2-1,CAISGYREQFF
TRBV24-1,TRBJ2-7,CATSSGSRYEQYF
TRBV27,TRBJ2-2,CASSLDGRGYTGELFF
TRBV4-1,TRBJ2-7,CASSQLLRLAGVRSSSYEQYF
TRBV7-2,TRBJ2-7,CASSSAVPYEQYF
TRBV4-1,TRBJ2-1,CASSQVGGGNNEQFF
TRBV7-6,TRBJ1-5,CASSAGQGLSNQPQHF